A single sample is the source of the 25 T cell receptor beta chains below, sequenced in a study of CD8+CD57+ T cells in acquired aplastic anemia. Genomic DNA provided the template from which TCR beta VDJ and CDR3 profiles were obtained. In TCRdb, the reads were re-called with MiXCR into one record per CDR3 protein. The table lists some 170,000 distinct CDR3 sequences, roughly 48% of them singletons. In patients chosen for sequencing, flow cytometry had shown CD8+CD57+ cell expansion. The source material was sorted CD4+, CD8+, or CD8+CD57+ T cells (not recorded which) from PBMCs. These receptors came from a human donor with aplastic anemia.

The rearrangement uses TRBV20-1 and TRBJ2-5; D is possibly TRBD2 (6 bases). Per germline, CDR1 DFQATT and CDR2 SNEGSKA (reference sequence). This CDR3 region has 13 residues. V lost 3 bases and J 4 bases, leaving 12 bases between the germline ends. The CDR3 DNA is TGCAGTGCTAGCGGGAGTCAAGGAGAGACCCAGTACTTC. Amino acids: CSASGSQGETQYF.

The V call is TRBV4-1, the J call TRBJ1-3; D call uncertain. The length of the CDR3 is 15 residues. Germline V CDR1 and CDR2: MGHRA, YSYEKL. Trimming removed 2 bases from V and 0 bases from J, with 8 bases in between. CDR3 region: CASSQSDLSGNTIYF. In DNA form, the CDR3 reads TGCGCCAGCAGCCAAAGCGATCTCTCTGGAAACACCATATATTTT.

This clonotype was seen a few times. This chain connects TRBV12-5 to TRBJ2-1, with D uncertain. V was pared by 1 base and J by 0 bases, with 7 bases between. The CDR3 loop spans 15 amino acids. The germline V gene encodes CDR1 LGHNT and CDR2 FRNRAP. CDR3 region: CASGLGGNSYNEQFF. CDR3 in DNA: TGTGCTAGTGGTTTGGGGGGTAACTCCTACAATGAGCAGTTCTTC.

The V gene is TRBV19, the J gene TRBJ2-1; 7 nucleotides align to TRBD2. V gave up 1 base and J gave up 4 bases; unmatched junction bases: 4. The CDR3 covers 15 residues. Germline V gene lookup returns CDR1 LNHDA and CDR2 SQIVND (reference sequence). The CDR3 spells CASSIAGGIYNEQFF. The CDR3 nucleotides are TGTGCCAGTAGTATAGCGGGAGGAATATACAATGAGCAGTTCTTC.

This clonotype was seen ten or more times. The chain combines TRBV9 with TRBJ2-7; maybe TRBD1 (6 bases). CDR1 SGDLS and CDR2 YYNGEE come from the germline V gene. The CDR3 runs to 14 residues. V gave up 2 bases and J gave up 3 bases, with 12 bases separating them. The CDR3 DNA reads TGTGCCAGCAGCGTCCTGGACAGAAGCTACGAGCAGTACTTC. Amino acids: CASSVLDRSYEQYF.

This clonotype was picked up a small number of times. The rearrangement uses TRBV15 and TRBJ2-7; no clear D gene. Germline CDR1 and CDR2: LNHNV and YYDKDF (reference sequence). Trimming cost V 0 bases and J 2 bases, with 5 bases left between them. CDR3 length: 13 amino acids. The CDR3: CATSRDPAYEQYF. The CDR3, as DNA: TGTGCCACCAGCAGAGATCCCGCCTACGAGCAGTACTTC.

The gene calls are TRBV19 and TRBJ2-7, with 15 nucleotides matching TRBD2. There are 15 residues in the CDR3. The germline V gene encodes CDR1 LNHDA and CDR2 SQIVND (reference sequence). After removal of 6 bases from V and 3 bases from J, the junction contained 3 bases not matched to a gene. The CDR3 spells CASSPGLAGGYEQYF. As DNA, the CDR3 is TGTGCCAGTAGCCCGGGACTAGCGGGGGGCTACGAGCAGTACTTC.

This clonotype was recorded many times. The chain carries TRBV10-3 and TRBJ1-2; unclear D gene. V shed 3 bases and J shed 7 bases, with 6 bases lying between them. The CDR3 length is 11 residues. CDR1 and CDR2 (germline): ENHRY, SYGVKD. The CDR3 loop reads CAISDVGGYTF. The CDR3 bases are TGTGCCATCAGTGACGTAGGTGGCTACACCTTC.

This clonotype was detected a few times. For the CDR3, the DNA is TGTGCCAGCAGTCTAGGACAGGCTTATCAGCCCCAGCATTTT. Translation: CASSLGQAYQPQHF. The chain employs TRBV28 and TRBJ1-5; TRBD1 aligns across 7 bases. Unmatched junction bases numbered 6, after V lost 5 bases and J lost 5 bases. This CDR3 contains 14 residues. CDR1 and CDR2 from the germline V gene are MDHEN and SYDVKM. Drawing the rest from reference TRBV28 and TRBJ1-5, the complete variable domain is DVKVTQSSRYLVKRTGEKVFLECVQDMDHENMFWYRQDPGLGLRLIYFSYDVKMKEKGDIPEGYSVSREKKERFSLILESASTNQTSMYLCASSLGQAYQPQHFGDGTRLSIL.

This clonotype was observed at least ten times. V usage is TRBV6-5 and J usage is TRBJ2-7; TRBD1 aligns across 11 bases. The J segment lost 4 bases and the V segment lost 2 bases, leaving 1 base of the junction unmatched. CDR1 and CDR2 from the germline V gene are MNHEY and SVGAGI. The length of the CDR3 is 14 residues. CDR3 DNA sequence: TGTGCCAGCAGTTACCGGGACAGGGGGTACGAGCAGTACTTC. Amino acid sequence: CASSYRDRGYEQYF.

Worth noting for this clonotype: A much larger clone differs from this one at a single base, so this may be a read error. CDR3 protein: CACSLSLPRGSGNTIYF. CDR3 DNA: TGTGCCTGCAGCTTATCTCTCCCTCGGGGCTCTGGAAACACCATATATTTT. V is TRBV11-1 and J is TRBJ1-3; no definite D call. The CDR3 loop spans 17 amino acids. The germline gives CDR1 SGHAT, CDR2 FQDESV (reference sequence).

As concerns this clonotype: This may stem from a read error, because a much larger clone lies one nucleotide away. This chain connects TRBV6-1 to TRBJ1-2; D gene uncertain. The CDR3 spans 13 residues. CDR1 MNHNS and CDR2 SASEGT come from the germline V gene. Trimming cost V 3 bases and J 4 bases, with 9 bases left between them. The CDR3 region is CASSDERIYGYTF. The CDR3 DNA is TGTGCCAGCAGTGACGAGAGGATCTATGGCTACACCTTC.

V is TRBV18 and J is TRBJ2-1; 8 bases fit TRBD2. The length of the CDR3 is 15 residues. From germline, CDR1 is KGHSH and CDR2 LQKENI. The V and J ends lost 3 bases and 7 bases, in that order; junction bases with no gene match: 8. The CDR3 coding sequence is TGTGCCAGCTCACCGTCGGAACTAGCGGCTAATGAGCAGTTCTTC. Its protein product is CASSPSELAANEQFF.

In this sample, this clonotype turned up many times. The rearrangement joins TRBV6-1 to TRBJ2-5; D assignment may be TRBD1 or TRBD2 (5 bases each). Trimming took 0 bases from V and 2 from J, leaving 10 bases between them. CDR3 length equals 15 residues. Germline V lookup: CDR1 MNHNS, CDR2 SASEGT. In DNA, the CDR3 is TGTGCCAGCAGTGAAGCGCTCGGGACGCAAGAGACCCAGTACTTC. Its translation is CASSEALGTQETQYF.

The chain is built from TRBV29-1 and TRBJ1-5; tentatively, D is TRBD1 (5 bases). Trimming removed 5 bases at V and 2 bases at J, with 16 bases between. CDR1 SQVTM and CDR2 ANQGSEA come from the germline V gene. The CDR3 length is 15 residues. The CDR3 protein is CSVSEGLLGNQPQHF. CDR3 sequence (DNA): TGCAGCGTTTCGGAGGGGCTGTTGGGCAATCAGCCCCAGCATTTT. The full variable domain, completed using reference TRBV29-1 and TRBJ1-5, is SAVISQKPSRDICQRGTSLTIQCQVDSQVTMMFWYRQQPGQSLTLIATANQGSEATYESGFVIDKFPISRPNLTFSTLTVSNMSPEDSSIYLCSVSEGLLGNQPQHFGDGTRLSIL.

This clonotype was counted ten times or more. The V gene is TRBV7-2, the J gene TRBJ1-1, with TRBD1 matching over 8 bases. The trim removed 4 bases at V and 7 bases at J, leaving 5 bases unmatched. Germline V lookup: CDR1 SGHTA, CDR2 FQGNSA. This CDR3 is built from 13 residues. CDR3 bases: TGTGCCAGCAGCTCCAACAGGGGGAGTGAAGCTTTCTTT. Translated, it gives CASSSNRGSEAFF.

In this sample, this clonotype turned up many times. This sequence joins TRBV10-3 and TRBJ2-1; tentative D call: TRBD2 (7 bases). The CDR3 covers 14 residues. Germline V gene lookup returns CDR1 ENHRY and CDR2 SYGVKD. V dropped 7 bases and J dropped 8 bases, with 18 bases sitting between them. The CDR3 reads CAITQGREHYEQFF. CDR3 nucleotides: TGTGCCATCACCCAGGGGAGGGAACACTATGAGCAGTTCTTC.

The genes are TRBV19 and TRBJ2-7, with D perhaps matching TRBD2 (6 bases). The germline CDR1 and CDR2 sequences are LNHDA and SQIVND (reference sequence). The length of the CDR3 is 14 residues. With 6 bases removed from V and 6 bases from J, the gap between germline ends came to 18 bases. The CDR3 DNA sequence: TGTGCCAGTAGGCCTCCGGGACTTGCGGGCGAGCAGTACTTC. Translated, it gives CASRPPGLAGEQYF.

This clonotype was counted only a few times. CDR3 sequence reads: CASSLARGGTGELFF. CDR3 nucleotide sequence: TGTGCCAGCAGCTTGGCTCGGGGGGGGACCGGGGAGCTGTTTTTT. The chain has TRBV5-4 and TRBJ2-2; 8 bases agree with TRBD2. CDR3 size: 15 residues. CDR1 and CDR2 (germline): SGHNT, YYREEE (reference sequence). Trimming took 0 bases from V and 5 from J; bases not matched to a gene: 3.

The V and J genes are TRBV5-4 and TRBJ2-3; D tentatively fits TRBD1 or TRBD2 (6 bases each). Trimming cost V 2 bases and J 6 bases, with 13 bases left between them. Per the germline V gene, CDR1 is SGHNT and CDR2 is YYREEE (reference sequence). The length of the CDR3 is 14 residues. Written as DNA, the CDR3 is TGTGCCAGCAGCTTAGGGGGGCGAGGGGATACGCAGTATTTT. Translating gives CASSLGGRGDTQYF. The full variable domain, its missing parts supplied by reference TRBV5-4 and TRBJ2-3, is ETGVTQSPTHLIKTRGQQVTLRCSSQSGHNTVSWYQQALGQGPQFIFQYYREEENGRGNFPPRFSGLQFPNYSSELNVNALELDDSALYLCASSLGGRGDTQYFGPGTRLTVL.

In its sample, this clonotype was seen many times. The chain is built from TRBV11-2 and TRBJ1-1, with D possibly TRBD1 on 5 matching bases. The V gene lost 1 base and the J gene lost 5 bases, with 11 bases spanning the gap. The germline V gene encodes CDR1 SGHAT and CDR2 FQNNGV. The CDR3 is 14 amino acids. The CDR3: CASSLGGTLTEAFF. CDR3 bases: TGTGCCAGCAGCTTAGGGGGGACGTTAACTGAAGCTTTCTTT. Complete variable domain (other parts from reference TRBV11-2 and TRBJ1-1): EAGVAQSPRYKIIEKRQSVAFWCNPISGHATLYWYQQILGQGPKLLIQFQNNGVVDDSQLPKDRFSAERLKGVDSTLKIQPAKLEDSAVYLCASSLGGTLTEAFFGQGTRLTVV.

Regarding this clonotype: A single base separates this from a much larger clone, so it may be a read error. The chain uses TRBV25-1 and TRBJ2-1; possibly TRBD1 or TRBD2 for D (6 bases each). CDR1 MGHDK and CDR2 SYGVNS come from the germline V gene. This CDR3 comprises 15 residues. The DNA of the CDR3 is TGCGCCAGCAGCCAAGCCGGGGGCATAGGCAATGAGCAGTTCTTC. Its protein product is CASSQAGGIGNEQFF.

The gene calls are TRBV29-1 and TRBJ2-7, with 11 bases aligning to TRBD1. CDR3 length equals 12 residues. V lost 6 bases, J lost 7 bases, and 5 bases stayed unmatched. Germline loops: CDR1 SQVTM, CDR2 ANQGSEA. CDR3 coding DNA: TGCAGCGTCGGGACAGGGGGGCAAGAGCAGTACTTC. It is translated as CSVGTGGQEQYF.

This chain uses TRBV19 with TRBJ1-1; D is perhaps TRBD1 (5 bases). CDR1 LNHDA and CDR2 SQIVND come from the germline V gene (reference sequence). The CDR3 sequence is 12 residues long. V dropped 3 bases and J dropped 8 bases, with 10 bases sitting between them. The CDR3 is CASSMGRLEAFF. CDR3 bases: TGTGCCAGTAGTATGGGACGGTTGGAAGCTTTCTTT. The complete variable domain, with remaining parts taken from reference TRBV19 and TRBJ1-1, reads DGGITQSPKYLFRKEGQNVTLSCEQNLNHDAMYWYRQDPGQGLRLIYYSQIVNDFQKGDIAEGYSVSREKKESFPLTVTSAQKNPTAFYLCASSMGRLEAFFGQGTRLTVV.

The table lists this clonotype with many counts. J is TRBJ1-5 and V is TRBV5-1; 9 bases fit TRBD1. The V gene's germline CDR1 is SGHRS and CDR2 YFSETQ. CDR3 length equals 15 residues. The V segment lost 0 bases and the J segment 7 bases; nucleotides outside the gene matches: 5. The CDR3: CASSLDGTGNQPQHF. The DNA of the CDR3 is TGCGCCAGCAGCTTGGATGGGACAGGGAACCAGCCCCAGCATTTT. The full variable domain, its missing parts supplied by reference TRBV5-1 and TRBJ1-5, is KAGVTQTPRYLIKTRGQQVTLSCSPISGHRSVSWYQQTPGQGLQFLFEYFSETQRNKGNFPGRFSGRQFSNSRSEMNVSTLELGDSALYLCASSLDGTGNQPQHFGDGTRLSIL.